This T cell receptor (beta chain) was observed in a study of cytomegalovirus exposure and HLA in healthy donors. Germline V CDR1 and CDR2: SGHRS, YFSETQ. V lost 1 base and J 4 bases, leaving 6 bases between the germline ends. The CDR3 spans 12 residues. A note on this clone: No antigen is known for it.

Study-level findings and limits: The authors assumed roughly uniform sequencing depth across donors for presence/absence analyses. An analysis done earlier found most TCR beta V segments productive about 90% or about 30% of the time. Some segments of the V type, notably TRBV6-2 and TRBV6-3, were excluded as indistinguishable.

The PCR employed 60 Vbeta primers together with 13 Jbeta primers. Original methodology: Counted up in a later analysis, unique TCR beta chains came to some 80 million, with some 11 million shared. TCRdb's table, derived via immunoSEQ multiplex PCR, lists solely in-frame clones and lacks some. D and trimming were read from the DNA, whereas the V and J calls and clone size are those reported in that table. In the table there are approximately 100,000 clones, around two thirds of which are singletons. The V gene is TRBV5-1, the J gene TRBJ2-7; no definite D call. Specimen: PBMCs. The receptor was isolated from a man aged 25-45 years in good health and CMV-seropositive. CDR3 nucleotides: TGCGCCAGCAGCTTGACAGATTACGAGCAGTACTTC. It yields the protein CASSLTDYEQYF.